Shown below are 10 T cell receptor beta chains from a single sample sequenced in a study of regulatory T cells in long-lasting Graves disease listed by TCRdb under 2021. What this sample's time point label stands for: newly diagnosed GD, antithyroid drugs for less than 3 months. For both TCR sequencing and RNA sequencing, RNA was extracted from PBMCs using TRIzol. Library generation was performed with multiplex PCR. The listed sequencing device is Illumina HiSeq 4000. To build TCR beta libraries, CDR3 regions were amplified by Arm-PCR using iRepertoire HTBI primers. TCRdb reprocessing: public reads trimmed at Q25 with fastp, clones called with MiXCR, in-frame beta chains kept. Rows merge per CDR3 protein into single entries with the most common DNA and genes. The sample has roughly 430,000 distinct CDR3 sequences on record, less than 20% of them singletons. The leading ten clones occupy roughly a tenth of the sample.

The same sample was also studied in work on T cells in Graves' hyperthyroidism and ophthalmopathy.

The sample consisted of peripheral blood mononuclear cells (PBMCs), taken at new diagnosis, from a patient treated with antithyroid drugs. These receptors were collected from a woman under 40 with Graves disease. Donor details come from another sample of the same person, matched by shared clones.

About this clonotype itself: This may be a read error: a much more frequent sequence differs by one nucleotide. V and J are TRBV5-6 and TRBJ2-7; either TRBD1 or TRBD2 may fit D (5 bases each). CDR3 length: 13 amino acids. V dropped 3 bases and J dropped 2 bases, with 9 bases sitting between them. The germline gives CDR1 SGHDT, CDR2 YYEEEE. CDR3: CASSSGATYEQYF. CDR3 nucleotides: TGTGCCAGCAGCTCCGGGGCTACCTACGAGCAGTACTTC.

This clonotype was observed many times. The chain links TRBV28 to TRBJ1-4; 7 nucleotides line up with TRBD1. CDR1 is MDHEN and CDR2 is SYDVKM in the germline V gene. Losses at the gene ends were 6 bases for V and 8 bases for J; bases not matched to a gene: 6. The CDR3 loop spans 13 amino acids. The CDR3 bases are TGTGCCAGCAGGCCAGGGGGAGGCGAAAAACTGTTTTTT. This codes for CASRPGGGEKLFF.

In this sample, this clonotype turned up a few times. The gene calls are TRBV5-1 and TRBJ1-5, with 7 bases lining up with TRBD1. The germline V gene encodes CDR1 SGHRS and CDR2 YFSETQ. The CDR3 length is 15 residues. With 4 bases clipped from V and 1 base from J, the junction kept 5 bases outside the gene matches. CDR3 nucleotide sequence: TGCGCCAGCAGCCCACAGGGACAGAGCAATCAGCCCCAGCATTTT. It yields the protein CASSPQGQSNQPQHF. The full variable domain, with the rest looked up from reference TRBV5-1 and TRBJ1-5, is KAGVTQTPRYLIKTRGQQVTLSCSPISGHRSVSWYQQTPGQGLQFLFEYFSETQRNKGNFPGRFSGRQFSNSRSEMNVSTLELGDSALYLCASSPQGQSNQPQHFGDGTRLSIL.

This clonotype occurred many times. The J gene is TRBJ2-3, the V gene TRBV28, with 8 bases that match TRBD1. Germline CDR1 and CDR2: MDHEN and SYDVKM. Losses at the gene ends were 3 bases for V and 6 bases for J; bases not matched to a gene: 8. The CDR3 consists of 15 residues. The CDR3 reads CASSFRDRLGDTQYF. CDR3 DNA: TGTGCCAGCAGTTTCCGGGACAGGCTTGGGGATACGCAGTATTTT.

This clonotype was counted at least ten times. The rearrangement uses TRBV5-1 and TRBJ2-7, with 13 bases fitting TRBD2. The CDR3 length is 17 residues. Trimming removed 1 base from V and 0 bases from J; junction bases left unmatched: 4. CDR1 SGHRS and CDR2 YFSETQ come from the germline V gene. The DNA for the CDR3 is TGCGCCAGCAGCTTGAGGGGGACTAGCGGGACCTCCTACGAGCAGTACTTC. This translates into CASSLRGTSGTSYEQYF. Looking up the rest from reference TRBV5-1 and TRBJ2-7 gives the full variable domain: KAGVTQTPRYLIKTRGQQVTLSCSPISGHRSVSWYQQTPGQGLQFLFEYFSETQRNKGNFPGRFSGRQFSNSRSEMNVSTLELGDSALYLCASSLRGTSGTSYEQYFGPGTRLTVT.

The CDR3 is CSNRRNTGELFF. The CDR3 DNA is TGCAGCAACCGAAGAAACACCGGGGAGCTGTTTTTT. The gene calls are TRBV20-1 and TRBJ2-2; D is ambiguous. Germline CDR1 DFQATT, CDR2 SNEGSKA (reference sequence). The CDR3 runs to 12 residues.

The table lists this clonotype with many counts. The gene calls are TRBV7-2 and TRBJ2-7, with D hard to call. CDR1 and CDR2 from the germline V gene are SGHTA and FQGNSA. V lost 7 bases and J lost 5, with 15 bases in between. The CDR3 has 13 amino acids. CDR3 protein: CASTAGPRNEQYF. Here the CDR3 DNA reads TGTGCCAGCACCGCCGGGCCTCGGAACGAGCAGTACTTC.

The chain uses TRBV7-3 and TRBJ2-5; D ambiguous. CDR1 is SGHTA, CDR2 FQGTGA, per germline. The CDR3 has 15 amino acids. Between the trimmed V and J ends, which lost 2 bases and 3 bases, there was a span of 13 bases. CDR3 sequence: CASSLYPGYEETQYF. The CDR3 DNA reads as TGTGCCAGCAGCTTATATCCCGGATATGAAGAGACCCAGTACTTC.

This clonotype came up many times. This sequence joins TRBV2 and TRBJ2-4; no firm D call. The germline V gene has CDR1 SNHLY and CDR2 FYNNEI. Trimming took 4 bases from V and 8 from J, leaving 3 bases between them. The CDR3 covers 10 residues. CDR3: CASSGDIQYF. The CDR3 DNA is TGTGCCAGCAGTGGCGACATTCAGTACTTC. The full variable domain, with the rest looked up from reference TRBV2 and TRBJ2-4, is EPEVTQTPSHQVTQMGQEVILRCVPISNHLYFYWYRQILGQKVEFLVSFYNNEISEKSEIFDDQFSVERPDGSNFTLKIRSTKLEDSAMYFCASSGDIQYFGAGTRLSVL.

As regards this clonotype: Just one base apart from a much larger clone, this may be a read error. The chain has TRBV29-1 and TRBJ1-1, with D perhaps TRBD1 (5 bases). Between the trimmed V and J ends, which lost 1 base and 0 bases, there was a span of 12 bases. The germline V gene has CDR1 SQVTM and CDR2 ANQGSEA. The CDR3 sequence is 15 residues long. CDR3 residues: CSVEGGGTLNTEAFF. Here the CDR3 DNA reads TGCAGCGTTGAAGGGGGCGGAACTTTGAACACTGAAGCTTTCTTT.